Listed below are T cell receptor beta chains from one sample, sequenced in a study of tumor-infiltrating lymphocytes in primary liver carcinoma. TCRdb reanalysed the multiplex PCR reads using MiXCR and keeps one entry per CDR3 protein. The sample shows 90,000 to 150,000 distinct CDR3 sequences, nearly 70% of them seen only once. Sample: tumor-adjacent normal liver tissue. All receptors derive from a woman aged 60-75 years with primary liver carcinoma and hepatitis B virus infection. Each CDR3 is given with its conserved first and last residue. D genes are given only for firm matches. Not all rows give a size; the values are once, few, many and, for expanded clones, a class.

D gene: NA
clone size: NA
J gene: TRBJ2-7
V gene: TRBV28
CDR3 protein: CASSDRRTSSTGF
CDR3 DNA: TGTGCCAGCAGCGACCGTCGGACCTCGTCCACAGGCTTC

D gene: NA
clone size: NA
J gene: TRBJ2-7
V gene: TRBV28
CDR3 protein: CASSIQGRREQYF
CDR3 DNA: TGTGCCAGCAGCATACAGGGGAGGAGGGAGCAGTACTTC

D gene: NA
clone size: NA
J gene: TRBJ1-1
V gene: TRBV4-1
CDR3 protein: CASSHDLVSTNTEAFF
CDR3 DNA: TGCGCCAGCAGCCATGATTTGGTCAGCACCAACACTGAAGCCTTCTTT

D gene: TRBD2
clone size: many
J gene: TRBJ2-1
V gene: TRBV12-3/TRBV12-4
CDR3 protein: CASSFGSGSLNEQFF
CDR3 DNA: TGTGCCAGCAGTTTCGGTAGCGGGAGTTTAAATGAGCAGTTCTTC

D gene: NA
clone size: NA
J gene: TRBJ1-2
V gene: TRBV13
CDR3 protein: CASSYRGGPGDGYSF
CDR3 DNA: TGTGCCAGTAGCTACCGTGGGGGCCCAGGGGATGGCTACTCCTTC

D gene: NA
clone size: NA
J gene: TRBJ2-1
V gene: TRBV11-3
CDR3 protein: CVNSPPGDSNYNEQFF
CDR3 DNA: TGTGTAAACAGCCCCCCCGGAGATTCCAACTACAATGAGCAGTTCTTC

D gene: NA
clone size: NA
J gene: TRBJ2-5
V gene: TRBV20-1
CDR3 protein: CSARGQRETQNF
CDR3 DNA: TGCAGTGCTAGGGGACAGCGGGAGACACAGAACTTC

D gene: NA
clone size: few
J gene: TRBJ2-3
V gene: TRBV5-1
CDR3 protein: CASGRGGSFSGTQYF
CDR3 DNA: TGCGCCAGCGGACGTGGCGGCTCCTTCTCAGGTACGCAGTATTTT

D gene: NA
clone size: NA
J gene: TRBJ2-1
V gene: TRBV20-1
CDR3 protein: CSARALGGLGSYNEQFF
CDR3 DNA: TGCAGTGCTAGGGCACTAGGGGGGCTAGGCTCCTACAATGAGCAGTTCTTC

D gene: NA
clone size: NA
J gene: TRBJ1-1
V gene: TRBV7-9
CDR3 protein: CAISSVSPLNTEAFF
CDR3 DNA: TGTGCCATCAGCTCCGTATCACCTCTGAACACTGAAGCTTTCTTT

D gene: NA
clone size: many
J gene: TRBJ2-3
V gene: TRBV10-2
CDR3 protein: CASSLPGTAGTDTQYF
CDR3 DNA: TGCGCCAGCAGTTTACCCGGGACTGCAGGCACAGATACGCAGTATTTT

D gene: NA
clone size: many
J gene: TRBJ1-4
V gene: TRBV6-1
CDR3 protein: CASTRGRANEKLFF
CDR3 DNA: TGTGCCAGTACCAGAGGCCGGGCTAATGAAAAACTGTTTTTT

D gene: NA
clone size: NA
J gene: TRBJ2-2
V gene: TRBV14
CDR3 protein: CASSQARGRELFF
CDR3 DNA: TGTGCCAGCAGCCAAGCAAGGGGCAGGGAGTTGTTTTTT